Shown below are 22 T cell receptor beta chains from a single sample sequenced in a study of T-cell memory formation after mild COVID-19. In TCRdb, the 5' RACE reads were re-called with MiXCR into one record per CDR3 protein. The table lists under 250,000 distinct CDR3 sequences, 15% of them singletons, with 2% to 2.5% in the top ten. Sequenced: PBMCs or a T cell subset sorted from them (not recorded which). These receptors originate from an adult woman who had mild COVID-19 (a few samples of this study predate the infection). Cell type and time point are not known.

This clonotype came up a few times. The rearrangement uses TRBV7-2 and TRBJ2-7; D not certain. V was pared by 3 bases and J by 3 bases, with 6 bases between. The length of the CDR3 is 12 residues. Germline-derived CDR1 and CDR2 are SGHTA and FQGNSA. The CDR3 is CASSFQDYEQYF. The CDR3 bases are TGTGCCAGCAGCTTCCAGGACTACGAGCAGTACTTC.

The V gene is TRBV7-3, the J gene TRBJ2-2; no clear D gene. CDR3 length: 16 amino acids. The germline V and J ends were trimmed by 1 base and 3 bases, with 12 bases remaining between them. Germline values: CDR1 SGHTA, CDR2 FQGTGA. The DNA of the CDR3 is TGTGCCAGCAGCTTAATGGGAACTCTCGACACCGGGGAGCTGTTTTTT. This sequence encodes CASSLMGTLDTGELFF.

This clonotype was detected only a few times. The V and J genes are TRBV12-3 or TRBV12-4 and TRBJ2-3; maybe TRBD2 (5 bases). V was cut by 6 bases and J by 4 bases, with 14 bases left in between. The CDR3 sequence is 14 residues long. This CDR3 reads CASSIASRPDTQYF. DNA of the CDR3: TGTGCCAGCAGCATTGCTAGCAGGCCAGATACGCAGTATTTT.

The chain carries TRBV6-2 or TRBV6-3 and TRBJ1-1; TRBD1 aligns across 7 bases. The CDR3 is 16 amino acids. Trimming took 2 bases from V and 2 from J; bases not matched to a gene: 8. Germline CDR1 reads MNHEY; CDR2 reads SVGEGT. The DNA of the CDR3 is TGTGCCAGCAGTTACGTCCAGGGGGTAGGAAACACTGAAGCTTTCTTT. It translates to CASSYVQGVGNTEAFF.

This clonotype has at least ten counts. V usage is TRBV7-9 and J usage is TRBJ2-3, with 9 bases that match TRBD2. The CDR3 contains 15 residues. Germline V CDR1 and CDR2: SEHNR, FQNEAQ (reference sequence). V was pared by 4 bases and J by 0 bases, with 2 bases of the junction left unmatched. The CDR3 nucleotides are TGTGCCAGCAGCTCGGGACTAGCCAGCACAGATACGCAGTATTTT. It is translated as CASSSGLASTDTQYF. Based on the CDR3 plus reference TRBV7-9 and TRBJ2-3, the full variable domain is DTGVSQNPRHKITKRGQNVTFRCDPISEHNRLYWYRQTLGQGPEFLTYFQNEAQLEKSRLLSDRFSAERPKGSFSTLEIQRTEQGDSAMYLCASSSGLASTDTQYFGPGTRLTVL.

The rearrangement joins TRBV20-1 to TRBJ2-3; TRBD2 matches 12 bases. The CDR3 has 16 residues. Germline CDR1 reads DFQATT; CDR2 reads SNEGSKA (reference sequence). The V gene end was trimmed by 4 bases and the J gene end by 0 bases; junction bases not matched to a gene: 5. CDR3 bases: TGCAGTGCTATCGGACTAGCGGGGAGAAGCACAGATACGCAGTATTTT. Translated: CSAIGLAGRSTDTQYF.

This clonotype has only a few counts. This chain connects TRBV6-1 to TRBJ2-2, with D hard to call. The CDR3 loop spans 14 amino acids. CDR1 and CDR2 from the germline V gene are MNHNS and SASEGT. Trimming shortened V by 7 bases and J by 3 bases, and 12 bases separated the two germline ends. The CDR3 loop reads CASIQRTDTGELFF. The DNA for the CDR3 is TGTGCCAGCATCCAACGTACGGACACCGGGGAGCTGTTTTTT.

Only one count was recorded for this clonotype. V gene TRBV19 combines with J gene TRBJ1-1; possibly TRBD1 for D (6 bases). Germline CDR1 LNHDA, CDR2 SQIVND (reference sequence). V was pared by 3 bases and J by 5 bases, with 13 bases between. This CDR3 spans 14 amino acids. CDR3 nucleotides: TGTGCCAGTAGTATCTCGGGGGCTGAGACTGAAGCTTTCTTT. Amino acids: CASSISGAETEAFF. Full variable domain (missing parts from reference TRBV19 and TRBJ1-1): DGGITQSPKYLFRKEGQNVTLSCEQNLNHDAMYWYRQDPGQGLRLIYYSQIVNDFQKGDIAEGYSVSREKKESFPLTVTSAQKNPTAFYLCASSISGAETEAFFGQGTRLTVV.

Here the CDR3 reads CASSLERATRRYNEQFF. Here the CDR3 DNA reads TGTGCCAGCAGCTTAGAGAGGGCCACCCGAAGGTACAATGAGCAGTTCTTC. The V gene is TRBV7-9, the J gene TRBJ2-1, with D perhaps matching TRBD2 (5 bases). This CDR3 has 17 residues. Germline CDR1 SEHNR, CDR2 FQNEAQ (reference sequence). Trimming took off 1 base at V and 4 bases at J, with 17 bases between the two ends.

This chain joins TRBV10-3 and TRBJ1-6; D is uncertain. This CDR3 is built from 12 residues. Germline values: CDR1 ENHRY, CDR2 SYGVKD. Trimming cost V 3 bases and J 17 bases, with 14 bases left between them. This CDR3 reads CAISDVAFRFHF. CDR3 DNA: TGTGCCATCAGTGATGTGGCCTTCAGATTCCACTTT.

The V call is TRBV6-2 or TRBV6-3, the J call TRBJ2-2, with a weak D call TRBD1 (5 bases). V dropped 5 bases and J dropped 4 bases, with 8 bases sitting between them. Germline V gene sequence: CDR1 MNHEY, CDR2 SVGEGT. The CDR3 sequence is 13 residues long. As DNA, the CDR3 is TGTGCCAGCAGTGTCGACAGCACCGGGGAGCTGTTTTTT. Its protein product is CASSVDSTGELFF.

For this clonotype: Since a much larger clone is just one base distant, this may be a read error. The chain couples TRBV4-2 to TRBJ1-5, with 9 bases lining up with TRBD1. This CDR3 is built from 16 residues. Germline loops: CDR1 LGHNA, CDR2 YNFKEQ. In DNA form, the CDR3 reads TGTGCCAGCAGCCCAGAGAGGACAGGGGTTTATCAGCCCCAGAATTTT. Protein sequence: CASSPERTGVYQPQNF.

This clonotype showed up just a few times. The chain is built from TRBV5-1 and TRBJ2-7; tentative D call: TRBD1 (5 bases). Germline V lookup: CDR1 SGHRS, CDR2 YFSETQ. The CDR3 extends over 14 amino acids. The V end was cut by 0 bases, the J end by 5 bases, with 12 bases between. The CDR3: CASSLEQGLNEQYF. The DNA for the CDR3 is TGCGCCAGCAGCTTGGAGCAGGGTCTCAACGAGCAGTACTTC.

CDR3 DNA: TGTGCCAGCAGCCAAGGGGGGACGGACCGAGGTACTGAAGCTTTCTTT. Amino acids: CASSQGGTDRGTEAFF. This sequence joins TRBV3-1 and TRBJ1-1, with D perhaps matching TRBD1 (5 bases). The V and J ends lost 1 base and 5 bases respectively, with 17 bases between them. This CDR3 is 16 amino acids long. Germline V lookup: CDR1 LGHDT, CDR2 YNNKEL (reference sequence).

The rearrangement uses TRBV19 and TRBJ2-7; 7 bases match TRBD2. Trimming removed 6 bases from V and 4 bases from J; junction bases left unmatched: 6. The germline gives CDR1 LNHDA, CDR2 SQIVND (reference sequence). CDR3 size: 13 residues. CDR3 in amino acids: CASRGGRIYEQYF. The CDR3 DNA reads TGTGCCAGTAGGGGAGGGAGGATTTACGAGCAGTACTTC.

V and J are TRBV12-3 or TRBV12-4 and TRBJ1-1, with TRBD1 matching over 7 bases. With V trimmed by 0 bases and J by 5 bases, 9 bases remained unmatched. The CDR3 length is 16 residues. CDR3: CASSLAGGAEGTEAFF. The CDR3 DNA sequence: TGTGCCAGCAGTTTAGCAGGGGGCGCAGAAGGGACTGAAGCTTTCTTT.

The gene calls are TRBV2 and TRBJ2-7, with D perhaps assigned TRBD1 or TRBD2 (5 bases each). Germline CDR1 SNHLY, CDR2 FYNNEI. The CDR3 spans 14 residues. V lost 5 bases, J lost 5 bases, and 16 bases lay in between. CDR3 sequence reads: CASSLRQRVNEQYF. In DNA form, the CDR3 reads TGTGCCAGCAGTCTACGACAGAGGGTAAACGAGCAGTACTTC.

This CDR3 reads CASSPLLEGGPGTQYF. CDR3 sequence (DNA): TGTGCCAGCAGTCCACTCCTCGAGGGGGGGCCAGGGACCCAGTACTTC. The V and J genes are TRBV6-5 and TRBJ2-5; D is perhaps TRBD2 (7 bases). Looked up from germline, CDR1 is MNHEY and CDR2 is SVGAGI. The CDR3 loop spans 16 amino acids. V was shortened by 5 bases and J by 7 bases, with 23 bases between the two germline ends.

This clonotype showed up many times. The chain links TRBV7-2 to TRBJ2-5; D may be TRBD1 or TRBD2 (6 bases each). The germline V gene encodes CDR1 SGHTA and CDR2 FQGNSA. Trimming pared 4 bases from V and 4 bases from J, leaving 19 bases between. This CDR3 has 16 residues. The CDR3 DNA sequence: TGTGCCAGCAGCTCCGGGGGCGGGCGGCGAGGAGAGACCCAGTACTTC. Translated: CASSSGGGRRGETQYF.

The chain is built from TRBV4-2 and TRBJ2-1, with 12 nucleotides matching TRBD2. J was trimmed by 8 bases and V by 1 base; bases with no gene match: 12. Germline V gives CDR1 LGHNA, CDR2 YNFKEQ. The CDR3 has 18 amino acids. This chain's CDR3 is CASSQGRRLAGVEDEQFF. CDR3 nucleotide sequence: TGTGCCAGCAGCCAAGGGAGGAGACTAGCGGGGGTGGAGGATGAGCAGTTCTTC.

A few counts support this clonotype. CDR3 in DNA: TGTGCCAGCAGCGCCCCGGGCGGGGGACGGTCTAATGAAAAACTGTTTTTT. Encoded protein: CASSAPGGGRSNEKLFF. J is TRBJ1-4 and V is TRBV21-1; the table gives TRBD1 as D, unverified against the DNA. TRBV21-1 is termed a pseudogene. The CDR3 runs to 17 residues.

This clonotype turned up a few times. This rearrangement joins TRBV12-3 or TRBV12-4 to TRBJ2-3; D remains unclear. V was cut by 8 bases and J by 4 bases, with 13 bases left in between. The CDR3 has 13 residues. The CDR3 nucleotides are TGTGCCAGCTCTCCCCGGGTACCAGATACGCAGTATTTT. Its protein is CASSPRVPDTQYF.